The 22 T cell receptor beta chains below all came from one sample that was sequenced in a study of metastatic and nonmetastatic thyroid tumors. TCRdb re-clonotyped the PCR reads through MiXCR. The sample yields about 39,000 clones, approximately 19% seen once. Nobody among the patients had been given any treatment before thyroid surgery. The sequenced sample was tumor tissue. The receptor source for this set is a female donor with papillary thyroid cancer or a benign thyroid nodule (not recorded which). Some clones in this sample may be carry-over from other donors' samples.

This clone showed up many times. The chain carries TRBV15 and TRBJ1-2; D gene ambiguous. Deletions cut 0 bases from V and 6 bases from J, with 11 bases between. Germline V gene sequence: CDR1 LNHNV, CDR2 YYDKDF (reference sequence). CDR3 length: 14 amino acids. For the CDR3, the DNA is TGTGCCACCAGCAGAGATCTGGAGGCAAATGGCTACACCTTC. Protein: CATSRDLEANGYTF.

This clone was picked up a small number of times. Germline is not matched at one junction end, which may reflect a read error. V usage is TRBV6-1 and J usage is TRBJ2-7; D uncertain. Germline values: CDR1 MNHNS, CDR2 SASEGT. CDR3 length equals 13 residues. CDR3 sequence: CASNRVYYYEQYF. In DNA form, the CDR3 reads TGCGCCAGCAATAGGGTGTACTACTACGAGCAGTACTTC.

V and J are TRBV6-1 and TRBJ2-7, with D maybe TRBD2 (6 bases). The CDR3 runs 14 residues. The germline CDR1 and CDR2 sequences are MNHNS and SASEGT. Trimming took 5 bases from V and 2 from J, leaving 13 bases between them. CDR3 sequence (DNA): TGTGCCAGCAGTCGGACTATCTCCGCCTACGAGCAGTACTTC. It encodes CASSRTISAYEQYF.

The chain carries TRBV11-2 and TRBJ2-7, with 7 bases identical to TRBD2. The CDR3 consists of 16 residues. Trimming took 6 bases from V and 2 from J; bases not matched to a gene: 13. CDR1 is SGHAT and CDR2 is FQNNGV in the germline V gene. The CDR3 here is CASSLILACPTYEQYF. CDR3 nucleotides: TGTGCCAGCAGTTTAATACTAGCGTGTCCTACCTACGAGCAGTACTTC.

This clone was detected many times. V usage is TRBV30 and J usage is TRBJ2-5, with TRBD2 matching 12 bases. Germline trimming cut 4 bases from V and 1 base from J; bases unmatched to any gene: 10. Germline CDR1 and CDR2: GTSNPN and SVGIG (reference sequence). This CDR3 comprises 17 residues. CDR3 loop: CAWIRSSGRGFQETQYF. Here the CDR3 DNA reads TGTGCCTGGATTCGGTCTAGCGGGAGGGGATTCCAAGAGACCCAGTACTTC. The full variable domain, its missing parts supplied by reference TRBV30 and TRBJ2-5, is SQTIHQWPATLVQPVGSPLSLECTVEGTSNPNLYWYRQAAGRGLQLLFYSVGIGQISSEVPQNLSASRPQDRQFILSSKKLLLSDSGFYLCAWIRSSGRGFQETQYFGPGTRLLVL.

The V call is TRBV4-1, the J call TRBJ2-7; D might be TRBD2 (5 bases). From germline, CDR1 is MGHRA and CDR2 YSYEKL. The CDR3 extends over 16 amino acids. Trimming removed 4 bases from V and 4 bases from J, with 20 bases in between. The CDR3 reads CASSPGVGAERYEQYF. CDR3 coding DNA: TGCGCCAGCAGCCCCGGCGTGGGAGCGGAGCGGTACGAGCAGTACTTC.

Many counts were recorded for this clone. The sample holds other DNA sequences that translate to the same CDR3. The gene calls are TRBV25-1 and TRBJ2-3, with TRBD2 matching over 8 bases. The CDR3 extends over 16 amino acids. The J segment lost 0 bases and the V segment lost 4 bases, leaving 6 bases of the junction unmatched. The germline gives CDR1 MGHDK, CDR2 SYGVNS. DNA for the CDR3: TGTGCCAGCAGTGCCTATAGCGGGGCTAGCACAGATACGCAGTATTTT. Translated, it gives CASSAYSGASTDTQYF.

For this clone: A much more abundant neighbour one base away suggests this may be a read error. This chain joins TRBV12-3 or TRBV12-4 and TRBJ2-2, with 10 bases that match TRBD2. Trimming removed 7 bases from V and 7 bases from J; junction bases left unmatched: 6. The CDR3 has 14 amino acids. The CDR3 DNA follows: TGTGCCAGCAACCTAGCGGGGGTCGGCGGGGAGCTGTTTTTT. It specifies CASNLAGVGGELFF.

This clone has only a few counts. The rearrangement links TRBV6-1 to TRBJ1-1; 9 positions match TRBD1. The CDR3 consists of 15 residues. The J segment lost 10 bases and the V segment lost 2 bases, leaving 11 bases of the junction unmatched. CDR1 is MNHNS and CDR2 is SASEGT in the germline V gene. The CDR3 region has the DNA TGTGCCAGCAGTGAACCTGGACAGGGGTTACCTCGAGCTTTCTTT. Protein: CASSEPGQGLPRAFF.

This clone has ten or more counts. J is TRBJ1-1 and V is TRBV7-9; 7 bases fit TRBD1. The CDR3 covers 13 residues. Germline V gene sequence: CDR1 SEHNR, CDR2 FQNEAQ (reference sequence). V shed 5 bases and J 4 bases; nucleotides not matched to a gene: 4. CDR3 coding DNA: TGTGCCAGCAGCCTCCAGGGGGGCACTGAAGCTTTCTTT. This gives the protein CASSLQGGTEAFF.

As regards this clone: A much more abundant neighbour one base away suggests this may be a read error. The gene calls are TRBV11-1 and TRBJ1-1; D is ambiguous. CDR1 SGHAT and CDR2 FQDESV come from the germline V gene (reference sequence). The CDR3 loop spans 17 amino acids. Here the CDR3 DNA reads TGTGACAGCAGCTCCACTCTTGGCCAACCCTGGGACACTGAAGCTTTCTTT. This codes for CDSSSTLGQPWDTEAFF.

This clone was counted at least ten times. This chain joins TRBV7-2 and TRBJ2-3; 8 nucleotides agree with TRBD2. CDR1 SGHTA and CDR2 FQGNSA come from the germline V gene. The CDR3 consists of 14 residues. The V and J ends lost 3 bases and 7 bases, in that order; junction bases with no gene match: 6. CDR3 region: CASSFAGGVNTQYF. In nucleotides, the CDR3 is TGTGCCAGCAGCTTCGCGGGGGGAGTTAATACGCAGTATTTT. The whole variable domain, filled in from reference TRBV7-2 and TRBJ2-3, reads GAGVSQSPSNKVTEKGKDVELRCDPISGHTALYWYRQSLGQGLEFLIYFQGNSAPDKSGLPSDRFSAERTGGSVSTLTIQRTQQEDSAVYLCASSFAGGVNTQYFGPGTRLTVL.

This clone showed up many times. CDR3 nucleotide sequence: TGCGCCAGCAGTGTCGGGGGTGCAGAGACCCAGTACTTC. Encoded protein: CASSVGGAETQYF. This chain connects TRBV5-1 to TRBJ2-5, with TRBD2 as a possible D gene (6 bases). CDR1 is SGHRS and CDR2 is YFSETQ in the germline V gene. This CDR3 region has 13 residues. V dropped 5 bases and J dropped 4 bases, with 12 bases sitting between them. Full variable domain (outside the CDR3, taken from reference TRBV5-1 and TRBJ2-5): KAGVTQTPRYLIKTRGQQVTLSCSPISGHRSVSWYQQTPGQGLQFLFEYFSETQRNKGNFPGRFSGRQFSNSRSEMNVSTLELGDSALYLCASSVGGAETQYFGPGTRLLVL.

This clone has a count of ten or more. This rearrangement joins TRBV14 to TRBJ1-2, with 10 bases lining up with TRBD1. Germline lookup yields CDR1 SGHDN and CDR2 FVKESK. V lost 4 bases to trimming and J lost 1 base; unmatched junction nucleotides: 9. CDR3 length: 17 residues. The CDR3 sequence: CASSPPWGQGINYGYTF. DNA of the CDR3: TGTGCCAGCAGCCCGCCCTGGGGACAGGGGATTAACTATGGCTACACCTTC.

This clone occurred many times. The chain carries TRBV6-5 and TRBJ1-4; no clear D. The V gene lost 6 bases and the J gene lost 6 bases, with 14 bases spanning the gap. CDR3 length: 14 amino acids. Germline loops: CDR1 MNHEY, CDR2 SVGAGI. CDR3 region: CASRDSGWDEKLFF. The CDR3 nucleotides read TGTGCCAGCAGAGACTCGGGGTGGGATGAAAAACTGTTTTTT.

As regards this clone: This may stem from a read error, because a much larger clone lies one nucleotide away. The rearrangement links TRBV7-6 to TRBJ2-3, with 8 bases matching TRBD2. This CDR3 has 16 residues. Germline CDR1 and CDR2: SGHVS and FNYEAQ. CDR3 amino acids: CASSQGSGGPTGTQYF. The CDR3 nucleotides are TGTGCCAGCAGTCAAGGAAGCGGGGGACCCACAGGTACGCAGTATTTT.

This chain uses TRBV20-1 with TRBJ2-7, with 9 bases identical to TRBD2. Per germline, CDR1 DFQATT and CDR2 SNEGSKA (reference sequence). The CDR3 runs 18 residues. J gave up 0 bases and V 0 bases, and 12 bases lay outside the gene matches. In DNA form, the CDR3 reads TGCAGTGCTAGAGACGAACGGACTAGCGCCCTTTCCTCCTACGAGCAGTACTTC. This translates into CSARDERTSALSSYEQYF.

The chain has TRBV6-1 and TRBJ1-1, with D unresolved. Deletions cut 7 bases from V and 5 bases from J, with 14 bases between. The CDR3 runs 13 residues. CDR1 and CDR2 (germline): MNHNS, SASEGT. The CDR3 spells CASTPSLDTEAFF. In nucleotides, the CDR3 is TGTGCCAGCACCCCATCGCTGGATACTGAAGCTTTCTTT.

A few counts support this clone. This sequence joins TRBV12-3 or TRBV12-4 and TRBJ2-7; D may be TRBD2 (5 bases). V was shortened by 3 bases and J by 2 bases, with 11 bases between the two germline ends. The CDR3 consists of 14 residues. The CDR3 nucleotides are TGTGCCAGCAGTTTGAATTACGGGACCTACGAGCAGTACTTC. Amino acids: CASSLNYGTYEQYF.

This clone was recorded many times. A much larger clone sits a single nucleotide away, making a read error possible. The sample has other DNA sequences that encode this CDR3 too. The rearrangement joins TRBV19 to TRBJ2-7; possibly TRBD1 for D (5 bases). CDR1 and CDR2 from the germline V gene are LNHDA and SQIVND (reference sequence). V shed 7 bases and J shed 6 bases, with 16 bases lying between them. The CDR3 sequence is 13 residues long. The chain's CDR3 is CASNQGRSGEQYF. CDR3 bases: TGTGCCAGTAATCAGGGTCGCTCGGGCGAGCAGTACTTC.

The rearrangement uses TRBV11-2 and TRBJ1-2, with a weak D call TRBD1 (5 bases). V was pared by 5 bases and J by 2 bases, with 12 bases between. Germline V gene data show CDR1 as SGHAT and CDR2 as FQNNGV. The CDR3 sequence is 14 residues long. The CDR3 sequence is CASSLLQANYGYTF. CDR3 in DNA: TGTGCCAGCAGCCTACTACAGGCGAACTATGGCTACACCTTC.

This clone was counted ten times or more. The CDR3 region has the DNA TGTGCCAGCAGTGAGGAGACAGGGGCGAGTGAGCAGTTCTTC. This encodes CASSEETGASEQFF. The V and J genes are TRBV2 and TRBJ2-1; 8 nucleotides agree with TRBD1. Germline V lookup: CDR1 SNHLY, CDR2 FYNNEI. The V and J ends lost 3 bases and 9 bases, in that order; junction bases with no gene match: 7. The CDR3 has 14 amino acids.